This T cell receptor (beta chain) was captured by sequencing in a study of regulatory T cells in long-lasting Graves disease. The time point here: newly diagnosed GD, antithyroid drugs for less than 3 months. The TCR library was made from RNA extracted from PBMCs. For TCR beta, libraries came from iRepertoire HTBI primers and Arm-PCR of CDR3 regions. One entry per CDR3 protein results from TCRdb running MiXCR on the multiplex PCR reads. The data hold 550,000 or so distinct CDR3 sequences, with around 13% observed a single time. This clonotype has ten or more counts. This sample also belongs to another study, concerning T cells in Graves' hyperthyroidism and ophthalmopathy. That paper adds: When the TCR CDR3 underwent first-round RT-PCR, the HTBI primer set was used.

The receptor was derived from a woman younger than 45 with Graves disease. Source: peripheral blood mononuclear cells (PBMCs), taken at new diagnosis, from a patient treated with antithyroid drugs.

The chain's CDR3 is CASSPRTGTGFRNEQFF. In nucleotides, the CDR3 is TGTGCCAGCAGCCCTCGTACCGGGACAGGGTTTCGCAATGAGCAGTTCTTC. The V and J genes are TRBV7-2 and TRBJ2-1; 9 bases fit TRBD1. Trimming took 5 bases from V and 6 from J; bases not matched to a gene: 14. The CDR3 loop spans 17 amino acids. CDR1 and CDR2 (germline): SGHTA, FQGNSA.